This T cell receptor (beta chain) is from a study of CD8+CD57+ T cells in acquired aplastic anemia. Individuals selected for sequencing had exhibited CD8+CD57+ cell expansion on flow cytometry. TCR beta VDJ combinations and CDR3 sequences were profiled from genomic DNA. MiXCR was run by TCRdb on the reads, yielding one entry per CDR3 protein. This table holds about 150,000 distinct CDR3 sequences, roughly 54% found once. Germline assignment: CDR1 WSHSY and CDR2 SAAADI. The CDR3 covers 15 residues. Germline trimming cut 1 base from V and 10 bases from J; bases unmatched to any gene: 11. This clonotype has at least ten counts.

The specimen sequenced was sorted CD4+, CD8+, or CD8+CD57+ T cells (not recorded which) from PBMCs. This sequence joins TRBV10-2 and TRBJ1-1; TRBD1 aligns across 8 bases. The clonotype comes from a human donor with aplastic anemia. CDR3 sequence (DNA): TGCGCCAGCAGTGAGTATCCGGGACAGGCGAGGGGAGCTTTCTTT. Protein sequence: CASSEYPGQARGAFF.